Sequencing of this T cell receptor (beta chain) was carried out in a study of T cell responses to AZD1222 COVID-19 vaccine. Across the study: Second doses at about 4 or about 12 weeks were pooled.

The data were produced by immunoSEQ multiplex PCR, yet TCRdb's version contains in-frame clones alone and is incomplete. The repertoire holds around 79,000 clones, 70% to 90% seen once, with 1.5% in the top ten. General study results and limits: The donor group comprised mostly white British people and more females; the analysis possibly underestimated clonal diversity. The number of AZD1222 recipients seropositive at baseline was only six. The repertoires were collected only after the peak T cell response.

This CDR3 contains 15 residues. V gave up 0 bases and J gave up 6 bases, with 14 bases separating them. Germline lookup yields CDR1 SGDLS and CDR2 YYNGEE. Concerning this clone itself: Its matching antigen is unknown.

The source material was peripheral blood, sampled on day 0 of AZD1222 vaccination. The TCR comes from an adult in good health. The V gene is TRBV9, the J gene TRBJ2-3; D unclear. CDR3 in amino acids: CASSVVDRSLDTQYF. The CDR3 region has the DNA TGTGCCAGCAGCGTAGTAGATAGGAGTCTGGATACGCAGTATTTT.